The 5 T cell receptor beta chains presented below share a single source sample, sequenced in a study of blood T cell repertoires in COVID-19. The method was immunoSEQ multiplex PCR; TCRdb's version includes in-frame clones alone and lacks a portion of them. The sample has roughly 70,000 clones, about 88% seen once. The specimen was peripheral blood. Receptor source: an elderly man with COVID-19, enrolled during active disease.

V usage is TRBV11-3 and J usage is TRBJ2-4, with a possible D match to TRBD2 (6 bases). CDR1 is SGHNT and CDR2 is YENEEA in the germline V gene. The CDR3 runs to 14 residues. Trimming took 5 bases from V and 8 from J, leaving 16 bases between them. This chain's CDR3 is CASSDRGTGDIQYF. In nucleotides, the CDR3 is TGTGCCAGCAGCGACAGAGGGACTGGGGACATTCAGTACTTC.

This chain connects TRBV12-3 or TRBV12-4 to TRBJ1-1; D is ambiguous. The CDR3 loop spans 9 amino acids. Trimming left V 7 bases short and J 9 bases short, with 6 bases between. As DNA, the CDR3 is TGTGCCAGCATCGAGCAAGCTTTCTTT. Encoded protein: CASIEQAFF.

The chain links TRBV5-8 to TRBJ1-2; 8 nucleotides align to TRBD1. The CDR3 extends over 15 amino acids. V trimming: 3 bases; J trimming: 8 bases; junction bases outside the gene matches: 12. Germline values: CDR1 SGHTS, CDR2 YDEGEE. DNA for the CDR3: TGTGCCAGCAGCTCCGGACAGGGTTGGTCAGGAGGCTACACCTTC. Translated, it gives CASSSGQGWSGGYTF.

V gene TRBV4-2 combines with J gene TRBJ2-5; 9 nucleotides align to TRBD1. Losses at the gene ends were 4 bases for V and 5 bases for J; bases not matched to a gene: 14. This CDR3 has 17 amino acids. The V gene's germline CDR1 is LGHNA and CDR2 YNFKEQ. CDR3 nucleotide sequence: TGTGCCAGCAGCCCCGAAGGCACAGGGGGCGATGGGGAGACCCAGTACTTC. This codes for CASSPEGTGGDGETQYF.

This chain joins TRBV9 and TRBJ1-3, with no clear D. The CDR3 runs to 15 residues. Trimming left V 0 bases short and J 0 bases short, with 7 bases between. Germline V gene lookup returns CDR1 SGDLS and CDR2 YYNGEE. CDR3 in amino acids: CASSVERSSGNTIYF. CDR3 bases: TGTGCCAGCAGCGTAGAAAGGAGCTCTGGAAACACCATATATTTT. The variable domain in full, with the rest retrieved from reference TRBV9 and TRBJ1-3, is DSGVTQTPKHLITATGQRVTLRCSPRSGDLSVYWYQQSLDQGLQFLIQYYNGEERAKGNILERFSAQQFPDLHSELNLSSLELGDSALYFCASSVERSSGNTIYFGEGSWLTVV.